The TCR beta chain described here comes from a study of T cells in Graves' hyperthyroidism and ophthalmopathy. About the research overall: Pretreatment peripheral blood was obtained at initial diagnosis.

RNA transcripts yielded amplified TCR beta CDR3 regions. When the TCR CDR3 underwent first-round RT-PCR, the HTBI primer set was used. Each CDR3 protein gets one entry after TCRdb re-called the multiplex PCR reads with MiXCR. The repertoire consists of hundreds of thousands of distinct CDR3 sequences, with roughly 13% occurring once and the leading ten covering around a tenth. The CDR3 runs 20 residues. J was trimmed by 5 bases and V by 5 bases; bases with no gene match: 26. CDR1 SEHNR and CDR2 FQNEAQ come from the germline V gene (reference sequence). This TCR was sampled from a woman under 30 with Graves' hyperthyroidism. The chain combines TRBV7-9 with TRBJ2-7; 8 nucleotides align to TRBD2. Material: blood. As DNA, the CDR3 is TGTGCCAGCAGCCATACTTTCACGGGGGGGGGCGGGAGAAGTCTCCACGAGCAGTACTTC. Its translation: CASSHTFTGGGGRSLHEQYF. Based on the CDR3 plus reference TRBV7-9 and TRBJ2-7, the full variable domain is DTGVSQNPRHKITKRGQNVTFRCDPISEHNRLYWYRQTLGQGPEFLTYFQNEAQLEKSRLLSDRFSAERPKGSFSTLEIQRTEQGDSAMYLCASSHTFTGGGGRSLHEQYFGPGTRLTVT.